The T cell receptor (beta chain) under discussion was sequenced for a study of control samples from healthy donors and cancer patients. V lost 0 bases, J lost 0 bases, and 6 bases lay in between. CDR1 is SGHRS and CDR2 is YFSETQ in the germline V gene. This CDR3 spans 15 amino acids. TCRdb keeps only in-frame clones here, not all; method: immunoSEQ multiplex PCR. The data hold over 100,000 clones, with 90% observed a single time. The sequencing sample was made of blood. The chain employs TRBV5-1 and TRBJ1-4; possibly TRBD1 for D (5 bases). This sequence was found in a human donor in good health. The donor label of this sample is uncertain. DNA of the CDR3: TGCGCCAGCAGCTTGGGACAGACAACTAATGAAAAACTGTTTTTT. Its translation is CASSLGQTTNEKLFF.